The table lists the clone carrying this T cell receptor beta chain with many counts. The record originates from a study of T cells in Graves' hyperthyroidism and ophthalmopathy. CDR1 and CDR2 (germline): SEHNR, FQNEAQ (reference sequence). The CDR3 runs to 16 residues. The ends were cut back, 5 bases at V and 5 bases at J, with 19 bases in the middle. The TCR beta CDR3 regions underwent amplification using RNA transcripts as the source. First-round RT-PCR with HTBI primers amplified the TCR CDR3 region. One entry per CDR3 protein results from TCRdb running MiXCR on the multiplex PCR reads. This table has about 610,000 distinct CDR3 sequences, 15% to 20% appearing once.

Specimen: blood. This TCR derives from a woman aged 40 to 50 with Graves' ophthalmopathy. The J gene is TRBJ2-1, the V gene TRBV7-9, with D possibly called TRBD1 or TRBD2 (5 bases each). CDR3 in DNA: TGTGCCAGCAGCCCCGAGGGCCGCTGGGGCCACAATGAGCAGTTCTTC. Its translation is CASSPEGRWGHNEQFF.